This T cell receptor beta chain was obtained from a study of blood T cells in healthy people across ages. Primed by a sample-barcoded 5' primer and a J-beta primer mix, a second PCR proceeded for about 6 to 12 cycles. A template-switch adaptor containing 12 random nucleotides labeled each cDNA molecule. TCRdb analysed the 5' RACE reads with MiXCR anew, one entry per CDR3 protein. The sample has roughly 570,000 distinct CDR3 sequences, 25% to 30% seen once. This clonotype was detected a few times. What it binds is not known. This CDR3 contains 13 residues. Looked up from germline, CDR1 is LGHNA and CDR2 is YSLEER. Overall study results and limits: Naive T cell percentage by flow cytometry tracked strongly with beta diversity.

The TCR was taken from a woman aged 70 to 79 in good health. The sequenced sample consisted of blood. The J gene is TRBJ2-1, the V gene TRBV4-3, with 7 nucleotides matching TRBD1. The J call may be wrong; the DNA end is better matched by TRBJ2-7. The CDR3 DNA sequence: TGCGCCAGCAGTACAGGGGTTTCTGCCGAGCAGTACTTC. Translation gives CASSTGVSAEQYF.